This TCR beta chain was observed in a study of somatic mutations in cytotoxic T cells in rheumatoid arthritis. Produced via immunoSEQ multiplex PCR; TCRdb's table is partial and in-frame only. Of 9,000 to 15,000 clones listed, 65% to 75% are singletons. Germline V gene data show CDR1 as MNHEY and CDR2 as SVGAGI. The CDR3 runs to 13 residues. The V and J ends lost 6 bases and 2 bases respectively, with 10 bases between them. The rearrangement links TRBV6-5 to TRBJ1-1, with no clear D. Source material: CD8+ T cells sorted from blood. The clonotype originates from a man aged 65 to 79 in good health. CDR3 loop: CASSRGLNTEAFF. The CDR3 DNA reads TGTGCCAGCAGCAGAGGTTTAAACACTGAAGCTTTCTTT.